This TCR beta chain was sequenced during a study of technical replicates of blood from several donors. The table came from immunoSEQ multiplex PCR; TCRdb's copy has only in-frame clones and leaves some out. Of some 76,000 clones listed, 90% to 95% are singletons. This clone was found once. CDR3 length: 13 amino acids. Looked up from germline, CDR1 is MGHDK and CDR2 is SYGVNS. V was trimmed by 6 bases and J by 8 bases, leaving 16 bases between them. J is TRBJ1-2 and V is TRBV25-1; D uncertain. The sequence was obtained from a human donor in good health. The specimen sequenced was T cells isolated from PBMCs. The CDR3, as DNA: TGTGCCAGCAGCCCAGGCCTCGGATGGGGCTACACCTTC. It encodes CASSPGLGWGYTF.